One sample yielded the 7 T cell receptor beta chains listed below, sequenced in a study of T-cell reconstitution after alpha-beta-depleted transplantation in children. TCRbeta library preparation incorporated unique molecular identifiers. TCRdb fed the PCR reads into MiXCR, producing one record per CDR3 protein. The table lists around 490,000 distinct CDR3 sequences, about 10% of them singletons, with roughly 15% in the top ten. Sequencing used PBMCs, mostly from graft donor cells, obtained 180 days after TCRalphabeta/CD19-depleted stem cell transplant. Every receptor here comes from a female patient between 2 and 15 years old who had a stem cell transplant for aplastic anemia, so the T cells may come from the graft donor.

In its sample, this clonotype was seen a few times. The chain recombines TRBV7-3 with TRBJ1-1; 7 bases are shared with TRBD1. The germline CDR1 and CDR2 sequences are SGHTA and FQGTGA. The CDR3 contains 16 residues. The junction had 11 bases not matched to a gene; V was cut back by 6 bases and J by 1 base. The CDR3: CASRRTDRQGNTEAFF. CDR3 nucleotide sequence: TGTGCCAGCAGACGGACAGACCGACAGGGGAACACTGAAGCTTTCTTT.

The table lists this clonotype with a few counts. This chain uses TRBV7-2 with TRBJ2-5, with a weak D call TRBD2 (6 bases). CDR1 is SGHTA and CDR2 is FQGNSA in the germline V gene. The CDR3 has 11 amino acids. Trimming stripped 9 bases from V and 5 bases from J, with 10 bases between. CDR3 nucleotides: TGTGCCAGTCGGGGGACCGAGACCCAGTACTTC. Its translation is CASRGTETQYF.

The V and J genes are TRBV9 and TRBJ1-3; D perhaps matches TRBD1 (6 bases). V was clipped by 3 bases and J by 7 bases, with 8 bases between them. The CDR3 has 12 residues. Germline values: CDR1 SGDLS, CDR2 YYNGEE. CDR3 DNA sequence: TGTGCCAGCAGCGACAGGGCGAACACCATATATTTT. This gives the protein CASSDRANTIYF.

This clonotype has just a few counts. The genes are TRBV5-4 and TRBJ2-5, with TRBD2 as a possible D gene (7 bases). Germline V CDR1 and CDR2: SGHNT, YYREEE (reference sequence). The V end was cut by 7 bases, the J end by 4 bases, with 17 bases between. The CDR3 has 14 residues. Written as DNA, the CDR3 is TGTGCCAGCCGCAAAGGGGGGGCTGGAGAGACCCAGTACTTC. Protein: CASRKGGAGETQYF.

This clonotype was seen ten or more times. The chain couples TRBV29-1 to TRBJ2-7; the match to TRBD1 covers 9 bases. The V and J ends lost 1 base and 5 bases, in that order; junction bases with no gene match: 6. The CDR3 is made up of 14 amino acids. CDR1 is SQVTM and CDR2 is ANQGSEA in the germline V gene. The CDR3 protein is CSVEGDRDFHEQYF. The CDR3 DNA sequence: TGCAGCGTTGAAGGGGACAGGGATTTCCACGAGCAGTACTTC.

Concerning this clonotype: The junction departs from the called germline gene at one end, perhaps through a read error. The chain uses TRBV12-3 or TRBV12-4 and TRBJ2-5; D uncertain. CDR3 size: 15 residues. DNA for the CDR3: TGTGCCAGCAGTGTCCTCGCGGCAGTCCAAGAGACCAAGTACTTC. Protein product: CASSVLAAVQETKYF.

V and J are TRBV30 and TRBJ2-7; the D is unclear. Per germline, CDR1 GTSNPN and CDR2 SVGIG (reference sequence). CDR3 size: 12 residues. Trimming cost V 4 bases and J 2 bases, with 9 bases left between them. This chain's CDR3 is CAWTGTAYEQYF. DNA for the CDR3: TGTGCCTGGACCGGCACTGCCTACGAGCAGTACTTC.